This T cell receptor (beta chain) was identified in a study of cytomegalovirus exposure and HLA in healthy donors. Overall study: Early released data comprised tens of millions of unique TCRs from HLA-typed donors. Study-wide findings and caveats: A missense DCLRE1C variant was associated with V- and J-gene trimming of TCR beta chains in a later analysis, and an independent cohort replicated the association. It was taken for granted in presence/absence analyses that sequencing depth across donors was roughly uniform.

Trimming took 1 base from V and 4 from J, leaving 25 bases between them. The V gene's germline CDR1 is SEHNR and CDR2 FQNEAQ (reference sequence). This CDR3 is built from 19 residues. The donors, nominally healthy at sampling, likely had unrecorded immune exposures. Of note for this clone: Its matching antigen is unknown.

13 Jbeta primers and 60 Vbeta primers were used for the PCR. The table came from immunoSEQ multiplex PCR; TCRdb's copy has only in-frame clones and leaves some out. Here the sample spans some 77,000 clones, about four fifths being singletons. The receptor comes from a man aged 45-65 years in good health and CMV-seropositive. The chain recombines TRBV7-9 with TRBJ1-1, with a tentative D call TRBD1 (6 bases). Sequencing was carried out using PBMCs. The CDR3 nucleotides are TGTGCCAGCAGCTTAGAGTTCGGCGCTACAGGGAAGAAGGGCACTGAAGCTTTCTTT. This gives the protein CASSLEFGATGKKGTEAFF.